One and the same sample provided the 5 T cell receptor beta chains below, sequenced in a study of patients and donors after allogeneic stem cell transplantation. TCRdb re-called the RT-PCR reads with MiXCR, one entry per CDR3 protein. Of about 150,000 distinct CDR3 sequences in the sample, approximately 40% were seen once. The material sequenced was blood, either unsorted or a sorted T cell fraction (not recorded which). The source of these receptors is a human donor who was either an allogeneic HSCT recipient or a stem cell or donor lymphocyte infusion donor (not recorded which). It is not recorded whose cells these are; they may come from a transplant donor.

This clonotype was seen repeatedly, ten times or more. The chain recombines TRBV3-1 with TRBJ1-1; D gene unclear. CDR1 and CDR2 (germline): LGHDT, YNNKEL (reference sequence). The CDR3 is 13 amino acids. The V end lost 4 bases, the J end lost 6 bases, and 12 bases lay between the germline ends. CDR3 in amino acids: CASSLLGSPEAFF. The CDR3 nucleotides are TGTGCCAGCAGCCTCCTAGGGAGCCCTGAAGCTTTCTTT.

The CDR3 sequence: CASGVYGYTF. CDR3 sequence (DNA): TGTGCCAGCGGTGTCTATGGCTACACCTTC. The chain is built from TRBV11-2 and TRBJ1-2; D is uncertain. Trimming removed 8 bases from V and 4 bases from J, with 5 bases in between. CDR1 SGHAT and CDR2 FQNNGV come from the germline V gene. CDR3 size: 10 residues. The full variable domain, with the rest looked up from reference TRBV11-2 and TRBJ1-2, is EAGVAQSPRYKIIEKRQSVAFWCNPISGHATLYWYQQILGQGPKLLIQFQNNGVVDDSQLPKDRFSAERLKGVDSTLKIQPAKLEDSAVYLCASGVYGYTFGSGTRLTVV.

V and J are TRBV6-1 and TRBJ1-1, with D perhaps matching TRBD1 (5 bases). Germline lookup yields CDR1 MNHNS and CDR2 SASEGT. The CDR3 sequence is 12 residues long. V was shortened by 7 bases and J by 6 bases, with 12 bases between the two germline ends. For the CDR3, the DNA is TGTGCCAGCACCGGATGGGGGGCTGAAGCTTTCTTT. Translation gives CASTGWGAEAFF.

The CDR3 is CATSAVGEFAGQDHYGYTF. For the CDR3, the DNA is TGTGCCACCAGTGCCGTCGGGGAGTTTGCGGGACAGGACCACTATGGCTACACCTTC. V is TRBV24-1 and J is TRBJ1-2; the match to TRBD1 covers 8 bases. Germline CDR1 is KGHDR and CDR2 is SFDVKD. After removal of 5 bases from V and 3 bases from J, the junction contained 19 bases not matched to a gene. The CDR3 covers 19 residues.

CDR3 in amino acids: CSVDRGGAEQFF. DNA for the CDR3: TGCAGCGTTGATAGAGGAGGGGCTGAGCAGTTCTTC. V and J are TRBV29-1 and TRBJ2-1; D possibly corresponds to TRBD2 (6 bases). Germline assignment: CDR1 SQVTM and CDR2 ANQGSEA. This CDR3 region has 12 residues. With 3 bases removed from V and 9 bases from J, the gap between germline ends came to 12 bases.